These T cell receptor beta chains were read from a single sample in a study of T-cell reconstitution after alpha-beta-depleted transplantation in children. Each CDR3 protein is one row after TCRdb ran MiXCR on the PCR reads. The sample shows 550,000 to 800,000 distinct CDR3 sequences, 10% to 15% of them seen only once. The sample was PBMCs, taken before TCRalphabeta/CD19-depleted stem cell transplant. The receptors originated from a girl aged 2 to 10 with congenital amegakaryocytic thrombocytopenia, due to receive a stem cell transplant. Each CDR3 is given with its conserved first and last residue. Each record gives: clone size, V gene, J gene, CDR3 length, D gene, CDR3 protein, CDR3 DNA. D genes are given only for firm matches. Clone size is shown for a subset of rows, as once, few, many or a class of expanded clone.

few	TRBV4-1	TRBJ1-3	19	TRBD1	CASSHTGIRDRGSGNTIYF	TGCGCCAGCAGCCACACCGGGATCCGCGACAGGGGCTCTGGAAACACCATATATTTT
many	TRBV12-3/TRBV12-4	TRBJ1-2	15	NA	CASSPALSPNYGYTF	TGTGCCAGCAGTCCCGCCTTATCTCCTAACTATGGCTACACCTTC
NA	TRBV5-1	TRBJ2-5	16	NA	CASSSALGTAGETQYF	TGCGCCAGCAGCTCCGCTTTAGGCACCGCGGGGGAGACCCAGTACTTC
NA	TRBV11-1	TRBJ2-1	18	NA	CASSPRGGPRISYNEQFF	TGTGCCAGCAGCCCTCGGGGAGGACCAAGGATATCCTACAATGAGCAGTTCTTC
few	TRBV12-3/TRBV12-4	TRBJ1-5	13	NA	CASSLRPQQPQHF	TGTGCCAGCAGTTTACGGCCCCAGCAGCCCCAGCATTTT
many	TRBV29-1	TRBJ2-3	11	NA	CSVEDPDTQYF	TGCAGCGTTGAGGATCCAGATACGCAGTATTTT
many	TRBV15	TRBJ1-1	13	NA	CATSNQPTGEAFF	TGTGCCACCAGCAACCAGCCCACAGGTGAAGCTTTCTTT
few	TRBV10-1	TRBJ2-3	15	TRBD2	CASSGAGENTDTQYF	TGCGCCAGCAGTGGGGCGGGAGAAAACACAGATACGCAGTATTTT
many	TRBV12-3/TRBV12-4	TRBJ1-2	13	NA	CASSSLSDALYTF	TGTGCCAGCAGCTCCTTGTCGGACGCACTCTACACCTTC
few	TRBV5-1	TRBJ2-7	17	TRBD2	CASSLVPGLAVSYEQYF	TGCGCCAGCAGCTTGGTTCCAGGACTAGCGGTTTCCTACGAGCAGTACTTC
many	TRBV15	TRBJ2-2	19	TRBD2	CATSRDWLESGKRTGELFF	TGTGCCACCAGCAGAGATTGGCTCGAAAGCGGGAAACGCACCGGGGAGCTGTTTTTT
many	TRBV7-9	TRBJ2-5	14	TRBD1	CASSLTTGTETQYF	TGTGCCAGCAGCTTGACGACAGGGACGGAGACCCAGTACTTC
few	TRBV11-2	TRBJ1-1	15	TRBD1	CASSSNRGRFRGAFF	TGTGCCAGCAGCTCGAACAGGGGGCGATTTCGAGGAGCTTTCTTT
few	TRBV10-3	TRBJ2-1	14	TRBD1	CAIRDREEYNEQFF	TGTGCCATCCGGGACAGGGAAGAATACAATGAGCAGTTCTTC
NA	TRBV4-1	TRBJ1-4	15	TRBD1	CASSPPGQSNEKLFF	TGCGCCAGCAGCCCACCGGGACAGAGTAATGAAAAACTGTTTTTT
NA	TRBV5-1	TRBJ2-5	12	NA	CASQKNQETQYF	TGCGCCAGCCAGAAGAATCAAGAGACCCAGTACTTC
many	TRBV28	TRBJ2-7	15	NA	CASSDGRGLFYEQYF	TGTGCCAGCAGTGACGGGCGGGGATTGTTCTACGAGCAGTACTTC
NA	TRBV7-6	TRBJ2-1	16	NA	CASSLRGSAHNNEQFF	TGTGCCAGCAGCTTGAGGGGATCCGCTCATAACAATGAGCAGTTCTTC
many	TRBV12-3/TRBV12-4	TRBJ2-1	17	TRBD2	CASSLVAGGLSYNEQFF	TGTGCCAGCAGTTTAGTAGCGGGAGGGCTTTCCTACAATGAGCAGTTCTTC
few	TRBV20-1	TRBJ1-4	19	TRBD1	CSARDFGISGTAPGEKLFF	TGCAGTGCTAGAGATTTTGGGATCTCCGGGACAGCCCCGGGAGAAAAACTGTTTTTT
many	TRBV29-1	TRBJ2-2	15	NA	CSVEKAQVKAGELFF	TGCAGCGTTGAAAAAGCTCAGGTCAAGGCCGGGGAGCTGTTTTTT
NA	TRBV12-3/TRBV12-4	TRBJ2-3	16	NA	CASSSQGERYTDTQYF	TGTGCCAGCAGTTCCCAGGGAGAAAGGTACACAGATACGCAGTATTTT
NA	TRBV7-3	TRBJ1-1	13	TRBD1	CASSQQGGTEAFF	TGTGCCAGCAGCCAACAGGGGGGAACTGAAGCTTTCTTT
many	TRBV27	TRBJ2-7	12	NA	CASSLSRNEQYF	TGTGCCAGCAGTCTCAGTCGTAACGAGCAGTACTTC
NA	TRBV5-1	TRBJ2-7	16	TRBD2	CASSLGPLAEGYEQYF	TGCGCCAGCAGCTTGGGCCCCCTAGCGGAGGGGTACGAGCAGTACTTC
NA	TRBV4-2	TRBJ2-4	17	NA	CASSQDLRGLSENIQYF	TGTGCCAGCAGCCAAGATCTCCGCGGACTATCCGAAAACATTCAGTACTTC
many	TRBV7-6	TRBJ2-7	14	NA	CASSLAGNLYEQYF	TGTGCCAGCAGCTTAGCTGGGAACCTCTACGAGCAGTACTTC
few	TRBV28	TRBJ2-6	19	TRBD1	CASTYTMGQGVAGANVLTF	TGTGCCAGCACTTACACAATGGGACAGGGGGTCGCAGGGGCCAACGTCCTGACTTTC
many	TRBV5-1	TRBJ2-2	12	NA	CASSLEYGELFF	TGCGCCAGCAGCCTGGAATACGGGGAGCTGTTTTTT
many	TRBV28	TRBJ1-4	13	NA	CALEHTTNEKLFF	TGTGCCCTAGAACACACAACTAATGAAAAACTGTTTTTT
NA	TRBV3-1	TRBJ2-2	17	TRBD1	CASSQEGQGDFGGELFF	TGTGCCAGCAGCCAAGAGGGACAGGGTGATTTTGGCGGGGAGCTGTTTTTT
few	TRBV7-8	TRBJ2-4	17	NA	CASSLFPRELAKNIQYF	TGTGCCAGCAGCTTATTTCCCAGAGAGTTAGCCAAAAACATTCAGTACTTC
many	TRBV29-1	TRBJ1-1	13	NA	CSAALQGNTEAFF	TGCAGCGCTGCCTTACAGGGGAACACTGAAGCTTTCTTT
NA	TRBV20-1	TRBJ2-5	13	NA	CSAILGLQETQYF	TGCAGTGCTATCCTAGGCCTCCAAGAGACCCAGTACTTC
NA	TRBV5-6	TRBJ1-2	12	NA	CASSWGTDGYTF	TGTGCCAGCAGCTGGGGCACTGACGGCTACACCTTC
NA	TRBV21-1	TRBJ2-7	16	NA	CASRSLKHPALYEQYF	TGTGCCAGCAGAAGCCTAAAACATCCGGCCCTTTACGAGCAGTACTTC
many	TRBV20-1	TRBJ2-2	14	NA	CSATGWSTTGELFF	TGCAGTGCTACTGGTTGGTCAACCACCGGGGAGCTGTTTTTT
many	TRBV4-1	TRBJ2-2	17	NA	CASSLIQGGGNTGELFF	TGCGCCAGCAGCCTAATTCAGGGGGGTGGGAACACCGGGGAGCTGTTTTTT
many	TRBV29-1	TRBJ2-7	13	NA	CSVGRENSYEQYF	TGCAGCGTTGGCAGGGAGAATAGCTACGAGCAGTACTTC
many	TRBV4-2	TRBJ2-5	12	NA	CASRRNKETQYF	TGTGCCAGCAGGAGGAATAAGGAGACCCAGTACTTC
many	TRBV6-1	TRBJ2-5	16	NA	CATVKRYDAGQETQYF	TGTGCCACCGTTAAGCGCTATGATGCAGGCCAAGAGACCCAGTACTTC
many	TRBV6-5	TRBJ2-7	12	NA	CASNKRGTEQYF	TGTGCCAGCAATAAAAGGGGGACCGAGCAGTACTTC
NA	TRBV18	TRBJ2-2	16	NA	CASSPFMGRNTGELFF	TGTGCCAGCTCCCCCTTTATGGGCAGGAACACCGGGGAGCTGTTTTTT
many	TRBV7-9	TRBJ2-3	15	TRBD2	CASSLIREGTDTQYF	TGTGCCAGCAGCTTAATTCGGGAGGGCACAGATACGCAGTATTTT
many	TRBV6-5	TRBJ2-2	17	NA	CASSYGQGTLNTGELFF	TGTGCCAGCAGTTACGGTCAAGGGACCCTGAACACCGGGGAGCTGTTTTTT
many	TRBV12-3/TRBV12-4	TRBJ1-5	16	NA	CASSFGEGFSNQPQHF	NA
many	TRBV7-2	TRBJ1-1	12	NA	CASSLVHTEAFF	TGTGCCAGCAGCTTAGTTCACACTGAAGCTTTCTTT
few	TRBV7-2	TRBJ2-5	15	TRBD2	CASSLAWGGEETQYF	TGTGCCAGCAGCTTAGCGTGGGGAGGGGAAGAGACCCAGTACTTC
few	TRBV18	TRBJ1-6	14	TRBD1	CASSLDRAWSPLHF	TGTGCCAGCTCACTGGACAGGGCCTGGTCACCCCTCCACTTT
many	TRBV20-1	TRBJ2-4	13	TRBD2	CSAPGTSRNIQYF	TGCAGTGCACCCGGGACTAGTAGGAACATTCAGTACTTC
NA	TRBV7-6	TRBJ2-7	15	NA	CASSSLIASPYEQYF	TGTGCCAGCAGCTCGCTAATCGCCTCCCCCTACGAGCAGTACTTC
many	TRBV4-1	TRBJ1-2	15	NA	CASSQDQDPNYGYTF	TGCGCCAGCAGCCAAGATCAGGACCCTAACTATGGCTACACCTTC
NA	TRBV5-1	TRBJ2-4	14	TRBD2	CASSSGLAENIQYF	TGCGCCAGCAGCTCGGGACTAGCGGAAAACATTCAGTACTTC
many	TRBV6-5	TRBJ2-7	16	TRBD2	CASSYVLGTSGDEQYF	TGTGCCAGCAGTTACGTTCTGGGGACTAGCGGCGACGAGCAGTACTTC